The 9 T cell receptor beta chains in this list originate from one sample, sequenced in a study of siplizumab effects on memory and regulatory T cells. Some clones are missing from TCRdb's copy, which holds only in-frame ones; the method was immunoSEQ multiplex PCR. The profile shows some 81,000 clones, about 95% of them singletons. Sequencing used CD8+ T cells sorted from blood. The source is a human donor in good health.

V usage is TRBV11-2 and J usage is TRBJ2-7; D is perhaps TRBD1 (6 bases). In germline, CDR1 is SGHAT, CDR2 FQNNGV. V lost 0 bases to trimming and J lost 3 bases, with 15 bases between them. This CDR3 comprises 16 residues. The CDR3 region has the DNA TGTGCCAGCAGCTTAGATGGGGCAGGGGATATCTACGAGCAGTACTTC. Its protein is CASSLDGAGDIYEQYF. Supplemented by reference TRBV11-2 and TRBJ2-7, the full variable domain reads EAGVAQSPRYKIIEKRQSVAFWCNPISGHATLYWYQQILGQGPKLLIQFQNNGVVDDSQLPKDRFSAERLKGVDSTLKIQPAKLEDSAVYLCASSLDGAGDIYEQYFGPGTRLTVT.

This clone occurred once. The rearrangement links TRBV7-8 to TRBJ2-1, with 8 bases that match TRBD1. Germline V CDR1 and CDR2: SGHVS, FQNEAQ. Trimming at V came to 6 bases and at J to 7 bases, leaving 11 bases not matched to a gene. There are 15 residues in the CDR3. For the CDR3, the DNA is TGTGCCAGCAGTCCCGGGCAGGGGGCTGGGAATGAGCAGTTCTTC. It codes for CASSPGQGAGNEQFF.

This chain connects TRBV7-9 to TRBJ2-1; 12 nucleotides align to TRBD2. The J segment lost 9 bases and the V segment lost 5 bases, leaving 14 bases of the junction unmatched. CDR3 length: 17 amino acids. Germline-derived CDR1 and CDR2 are SEHNR and FQNEAQ (reference sequence). The CDR3 protein is CASSLGLAGTLKGEQFF. The CDR3 DNA sequence: TGTGCCAGCAGCCTTGGACTAGCGGGAACCCTCAAAGGTGAGCAGTTCTTC.

V usage is TRBV5-6 and J usage is TRBJ2-1; 10 bases map to TRBD2. Germline CDR1 and CDR2: SGHDT and YYEEEE. Trimming cost V 0 bases and J 8 bases; bases outside gene matches: 2. The CDR3 totals 14 residues. The CDR3 protein is CASSLASGRDEQFF. In nucleotides, the CDR3 is TGTGCCAGCAGCTTGGCTAGCGGGAGAGATGAGCAGTTCTTC.

V and J are TRBV19 and TRBJ2-6, with 10 bases matching TRBD1. The germline V gene encodes CDR1 LNHDA and CDR2 SQIVND (reference sequence). J gave up 2 bases and V 5 bases, and 3 bases lay outside the gene matches. The CDR3 extends over 16 amino acids. CDR3 in amino acids: CASSRDRGAGANVLTF. Here the CDR3 DNA reads TGTGCCAGTAGTCGGGACAGGGGAGCTGGGGCCAACGTCCTGACTTTC.

The chain carries TRBV9 and TRBJ2-1; 14 nucleotides line up with TRBD2. Germline assignment: CDR1 SGDLS and CDR2 YYNGEE. Trimming removed 1 base from V and 9 bases from J; junction bases left unmatched: 21. The CDR3 length is 21 residues. CDR3 nucleotides: TGTGCCAGCAGCGTAACAGCTTTCAAGCCCGGGACTAGCGGGAGTTGGAGTGAGCAGTTCTTC. Encoded protein: CASSVTAFKPGTSGSWSEQFF.

The chain combines TRBV9 with TRBJ2-7; TRBD1 agrees at 8 bases. The CDR3 spans 14 residues. The germline CDR1 and CDR2 sequences are SGDLS and YYNGEE. V gave up 2 bases and J gave up 2 bases; unmatched junction bases: 3. CDR3 amino acids: CASSVGQATYEQYF. As DNA, the CDR3 is TGTGCCAGCAGCGTGGGACAGGCAACCTACGAGCAGTACTTC.

The V call is TRBV10-3, the J call TRBJ1-5; D remains ambiguous. V was clipped by 3 bases and J by 3 bases, with 12 bases between them. The CDR3 consists of 15 residues. CDR1 and CDR2 (germline): ENHRY, SYGVKD. CDR3 sequence reads: CAISEHGRFNQPQHF. The CDR3 region has the DNA TGTGCCATCAGTGAACATGGGCGGTTCAATCAGCCCCAGCATTTT.

This chain joins TRBV27 and TRBJ1-1; 7 bases fit TRBD1. CDR1 MNHEY and CDR2 SMNVEV come from the germline V gene (reference sequence). V trimming: 6 bases; J trimming: 6 bases; junction bases outside the gene matches: 7. CDR3 size: 13 residues. The CDR3 spells CASSQDRLAEAFF. CDR3 sequence (DNA): TGTGCCAGCAGCCAGGACAGGCTCGCTGAAGCTTTCTTT.